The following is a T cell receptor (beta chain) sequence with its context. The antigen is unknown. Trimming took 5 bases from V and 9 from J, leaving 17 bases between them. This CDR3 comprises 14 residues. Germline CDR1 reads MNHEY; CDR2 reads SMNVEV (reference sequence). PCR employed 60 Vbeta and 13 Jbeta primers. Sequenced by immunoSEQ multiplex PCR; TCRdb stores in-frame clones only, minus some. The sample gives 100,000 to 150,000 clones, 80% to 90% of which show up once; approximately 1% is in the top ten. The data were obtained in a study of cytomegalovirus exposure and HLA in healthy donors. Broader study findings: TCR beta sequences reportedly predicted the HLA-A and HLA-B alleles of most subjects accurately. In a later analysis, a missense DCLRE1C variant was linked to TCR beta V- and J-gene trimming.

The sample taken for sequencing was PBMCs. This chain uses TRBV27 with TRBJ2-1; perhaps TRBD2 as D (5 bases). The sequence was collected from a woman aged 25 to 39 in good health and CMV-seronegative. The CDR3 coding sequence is TGTGCCAGCAGTATGACTCTTGGAGGTTTTGAGCAGTTCTTC. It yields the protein CASSMTLGGFEQFF.